The 20 T cell receptor beta chains given below trace back to one sample, sequenced in a study of blood T cell repertoires in COVID-19. TCRdb's copy holds only in-frame clones and misses some; the assay was immunoSEQ multiplex PCR. The sample contains over 50,000 clones, 55% to 80% of which appear only once. Specimen: peripheral blood. These receptors came from a woman in her sixties or seventies with COVID-19, enrolled during active disease.

This clone was seen only once. The CDR3 DNA sequence: TGCGCCAGCAGTGAATATAGGGGGGGGGATGAGCAGTTCTTC. Protein sequence: CASSEYRGGDEQFF. The V call is TRBV10-2, the J call TRBJ2-1; D may be TRBD2 (7 bases). Trimming removed 3 bases at V and 8 bases at J, with 14 bases between. The CDR3 runs 14 residues. Germline-derived CDR1 and CDR2 are WSHSY and SAAADI.

As DNA, the CDR3 is TGTGCCATCAGTGGGGCAGGGGGTGAGCAGTTCTTC. It yields the protein CAISGAGGEQFF. The chain carries TRBV10-3 and TRBJ2-1, with 7 bases fitting TRBD1. With V trimmed by 4 bases and J by 9 bases, 3 bases remained unmatched. This CDR3 comprises 12 residues. Per germline, CDR1 ENHRY and CDR2 SYGVKD.

The V gene is TRBV5-5, the J gene TRBJ1-1, with a tentative D call TRBD1 (5 bases). With 4 bases removed from V and 0 bases from J, the gap between germline ends came to 19 bases. CDR3 length: 17 amino acids. Germline CDR1 and CDR2: SGHKS and YYEKEE (reference sequence). The CDR3: CASSRRGQGPMNTEAFF. The CDR3 DNA reads as TGTGCCAGCAGCCGTCGAGGCCAGGGCCCTATGAACACTGAAGCTTTCTTT. Using reference TRBV5-5 and TRBJ1-1 for the parts outside the CDR3, the full variable domain is DAGVTQSPTHLIKTRGQQVTLRCSPISGHKSVSWYQQVLGQGPQFIFQYYEKEERGRGNFPDRFSARQFPNYSSELNVNALLLGDSALYLCASSRRGQGPMNTEAFFGQGTRLTVV.

The chain couples TRBV3-1 (or the pseudogene TRBV3-2) to TRBJ2-6, with 10 bases fitting TRBD1. Germline CDR1 reads LGHDT; CDR2 reads YNNKEL (reference sequence). The CDR3 is 18 residues long. V shed 0 bases, J shed 1 base, and the junction held 3 bases outside the gene matches. CDR3 loop: CASSQDLGQGSGANVLTF. CDR3 nucleotide sequence: TGTGCCAGCAGCCAAGATCTGGGACAGGGGTCTGGGGCCAACGTCCTGACTTTC.

V is TRBV6-5 and J is TRBJ1-1; no definite D call. The germline V gene encodes CDR1 MNHEY and CDR2 SVGAGI. The CDR3 is 14 residues long. Between the trimmed V and J ends, which lost 6 bases and 5 bases, there was a span of 16 bases. The CDR3 spells CASRPQLGRTEAFF. CDR3 sequence (DNA): TGTGCCAGCAGGCCACAGCTCGGAAGGACTGAAGCTTTCTTT.

This clone was counted once. CDR3 sequence reads: CASTTTTNLYEQYV. The CDR3 DNA reads as TGTGCCAGCACCACTACTACGAACCTCTACGAGCAGTACGTC. The chain employs TRBV6-5 and TRBJ2-7; no clear D. The length of the CDR3 is 14 residues. Germline values: CDR1 MNHEY, CDR2 SVGAGI. Trimming took off 7 bases at V and 3 bases at J, with 16 bases between the two ends.

V gene TRBV4-2 combines with J gene TRBJ2-7, with D possibly TRBD1 on 7 matching bases. The CDR3 is 14 residues long. From germline, CDR1 is LGHNA and CDR2 YNFKEQ. With 0 bases removed from V and 5 bases from J, the gap between germline ends came to 11 bases. CDR3 amino acids: CASSQEARGDEQYF. DNA for the CDR3: TGTGCCAGCAGCCAAGAGGCCAGGGGGGACGAGCAGTACTTC.

This chain links TRBV7-3 with TRBJ2-7, with D possibly being TRBD2 (7 bases). The V gene's germline CDR1 is SGHTA and CDR2 FQGTGA. The CDR3 consists of 15 residues. V was cut by 0 bases and J by 7 bases, with 16 bases left in between. The CDR3 nucleotides are TGTGCCAGCAGCTTAACCCCGGGGGGCTCAGGAGAGCAGTACTTC. Translation gives CASSLTPGGSGEQYF.

V usage is TRBV5-4 and J usage is TRBJ2-7; 7 positions match TRBD1. The V gene's germline CDR1 is SGHNT and CDR2 YYREEE (reference sequence). Losses at the gene ends were 4 bases for V and 2 bases for J; bases not matched to a gene: 12. This CDR3 is built from 16 residues. Here the CDR3 reads CASSRMDRPLTYEQYF. The CDR3 DNA sequence: TGTGCCAGCAGCAGAATGGACAGGCCTTTAACCTACGAGCAGTACTTC.

This clone has only one observation. The chain combines TRBV6-6 with TRBJ1-6, with TRBD1 matching over 7 bases. The V gene end was trimmed by 5 bases and the J gene end by 13 bases; junction bases not matched to a gene: 14. The CDR3 is 15 residues long. Germline-derived CDR1 and CDR2 are MNHNY and SVGAGI (reference sequence). The DNA for the CDR3 is TGTGCCAGCAGTCCCGATCTAAACAGGGGATCGCCCCTCCACTTT. This codes for CASSPDLNRGSPLHF.

This clone was seen more than once but under ten times. This chain links TRBV5-1 with TRBJ1-1, with 9 bases identical to TRBD1. Germline CDR1 reads SGHRS; CDR2 reads YFSETQ. V gave up 4 bases and J gave up 4 bases; unmatched junction bases: 5. This CDR3 is built from 14 residues. CDR3 residues: CASSTRTGATEAFF. CDR3 coding DNA: TGCGCCAGCAGCACACGGACAGGGGCCACTGAAGCTTTCTTT.

The chain links TRBV12-5 to TRBJ1-5, with D perhaps matching TRBD1 (6 bases). V lost 1 base and J lost 0, with 10 bases in between. CDR1 is LGHNT and CDR2 is FRNRAP in the germline V gene. CDR3 length equals 16 residues. The CDR3: CASGLDDRYSNQPQHF. The CDR3 region has the DNA TGTGCTAGTGGTTTGGACGACAGGTATAGCAATCAGCCCCAGCATTTT.

This clone was seen a single time. This chain joins TRBV19 and TRBJ1-5; 11 nucleotides match TRBD1. V shed 6 bases, J shed 6 bases, and the junction held 10 bases outside the gene matches. The V gene's germline CDR1 is LNHDA and CDR2 SQIVND (reference sequence). This CDR3 has 16 amino acids. In DNA form, the CDR3 reads TGTGCCAGTAGGGCGGACAGGGGGCGCGTAATTCAGCCCCAGCATTTT. Protein: CASRADRGRVIQPQHF.

The chain employs TRBV13 and TRBJ2-7; 8 bases match TRBD2. With 0 bases clipped from V and 6 bases from J, the junction kept 4 bases outside the gene matches. The CDR3 runs 14 residues. Germline values: CDR1 PRHDT, CDR2 FYEKMQ (reference sequence). The CDR3 region has the DNA TGTGCCAGCAGCTTAGGCAGGCTAGCGGGCGAGCAGTACTTC. It codes for CASSLGRLAGEQYF.

This chain joins TRBV5-8 and TRBJ2-1, with TRBD2 as a possible D gene (6 bases). This CDR3 comprises 13 residues. The V and J ends lost 0 bases and 12 bases respectively, with 13 bases between them. The germline V gene has CDR1 SGHTS and CDR2 YDEGEE. CDR3 sequence (DNA): TGTGCCAGCAGCTTGGCCAATCGGGGGAGGCAGTTCTTC. It translates to CASSLANRGRQFF.

This chain joins TRBV6-6 and TRBJ1-5, with TRBD1 matching 8 bases. CDR1 and CDR2 (germline): MNHNY, SVGAGI (reference sequence). This CDR3 is built from 13 residues. V trimming: 5 bases; J trimming: 5 bases; junction bases outside the gene matches: 2. As DNA, the CDR3 is TGTGCCAGCAGTCTACAGGGGGATCAGCCCCAGCATTTT. Its translation: CASSLQGDQPQHF.

V and J are TRBV27 and TRBJ1-3; D unresolved. Looked up from germline, CDR1 is MNHEY and CDR2 is SMNVEV (reference sequence). The CDR3 sequence is 13 residues long. Trimming left V 3 bases short and J 3 bases short, with 6 bases between. CDR3 DNA: TGTGCCAGCAGTTTGAGAGATGGAAACACCATATATTTT. Protein sequence: CASSLRDGNTIYF.

The chain uses TRBV3-1 (or the pseudogene TRBV3-2) and TRBJ1-1, with D unclear. In germline, CDR1 is LGHDT, CDR2 YNNKEL (reference sequence). The CDR3 loop spans 15 amino acids. V dropped 1 base and J dropped 2 bases, with 11 bases sitting between them. The CDR3 region is CASSQGWAGNTEAFF. The CDR3 bases are TGTGCCAGCAGCCAAGGATGGGCCGGAAACACTGAAGCTTTCTTT.

The chain carries TRBV18 and TRBJ1-1, with D possibly TRBD1 on 5 matching bases. Per the germline V gene, CDR1 is KGHSH and CDR2 is LQKENI. The ends were cut back, 6 bases at V and 1 base at J, with 21 bases in the middle. The CDR3 length is 17 residues. In DNA, the CDR3 is TGTGCCAGCTCTCCTGACAGCGGGAGCACACGGAACACTGAAGCTTTCTTT. This translates into CASSPDSGSTRNTEAFF.

The chain has TRBV19 and TRBJ2-1; D not resolved. The CDR3 extends over 14 amino acids. Trimming stripped 5 bases from V and 10 bases from J, with 18 bases between. The germline CDR1 and CDR2 sequences are LNHDA and SQIVND (reference sequence). Here the CDR3 DNA reads TGTGCCAGTAGTTTGAGGCCGAACCTCTGGGAGCAGTTCTTC. The encoded protein is CASSLRPNLWEQFF.